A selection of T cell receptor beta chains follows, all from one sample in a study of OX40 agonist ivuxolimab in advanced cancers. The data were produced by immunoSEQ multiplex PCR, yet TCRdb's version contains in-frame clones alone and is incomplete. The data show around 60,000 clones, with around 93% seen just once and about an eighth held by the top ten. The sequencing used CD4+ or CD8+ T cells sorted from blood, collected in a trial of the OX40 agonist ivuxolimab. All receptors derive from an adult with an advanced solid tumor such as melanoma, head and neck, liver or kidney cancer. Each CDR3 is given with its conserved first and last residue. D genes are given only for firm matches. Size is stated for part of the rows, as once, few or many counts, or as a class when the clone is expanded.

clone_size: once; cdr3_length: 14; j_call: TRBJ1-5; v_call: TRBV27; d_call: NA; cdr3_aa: CASSLLGGNQPQHF; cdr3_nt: TGTGCCAGCAGTTTATTGGGAGGCAATCAGCCCCAGCATTTT
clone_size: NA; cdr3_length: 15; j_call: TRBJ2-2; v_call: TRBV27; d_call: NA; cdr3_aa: CASSFQSRASGELFF; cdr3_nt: TGTGCCAGCAGTTTCCAGAGTCGAGCGTCCGGGGAGCTGTTTTTT
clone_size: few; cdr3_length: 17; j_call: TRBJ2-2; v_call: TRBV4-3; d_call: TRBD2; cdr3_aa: CASSQDTSGSVTGELFF; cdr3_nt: TGCGCCAGCAGCCAAGACACTAGCGGGAGCGTCACCGGGGAGCTGTTTTTT
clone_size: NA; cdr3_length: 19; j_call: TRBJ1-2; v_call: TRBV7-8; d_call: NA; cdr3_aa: CASSLGVGTEVETMYGYTF; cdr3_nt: TGTGCCAGCAGCTTAGGGGTCGGGACGGAGGTCGAAACTATGTATGGCTACACCTTC
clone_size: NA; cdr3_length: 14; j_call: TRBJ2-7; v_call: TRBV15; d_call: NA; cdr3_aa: CATSSKGKSYEQYF; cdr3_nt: TGTGCCACCAGCAGTAAGGGGAAAAGCTACGAGCAGTACTTC
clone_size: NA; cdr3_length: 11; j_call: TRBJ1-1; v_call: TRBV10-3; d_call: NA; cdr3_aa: CAIAQGGEAFF; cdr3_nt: TGTGCCATCGCCCAGGGTGGTGAAGCTTTCTTT
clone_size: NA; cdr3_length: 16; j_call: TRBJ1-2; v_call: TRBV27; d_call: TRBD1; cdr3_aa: CASSLTRQGANYGYTF; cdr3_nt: TGTGCCAGCAGTTTAACCCGACAGGGGGCCAACTATGGCTACACCTTC
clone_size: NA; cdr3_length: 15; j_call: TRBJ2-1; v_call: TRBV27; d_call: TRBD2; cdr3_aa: CASIETAGGMNEQFF; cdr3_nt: TGTGCCAGCATCGAGACAGCGGGAGGGATGAATGAGCAGTTCTTC
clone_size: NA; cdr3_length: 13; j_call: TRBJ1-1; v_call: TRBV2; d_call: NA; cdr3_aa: CAVWGEQGSEAFF; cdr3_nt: TGTGCCGTTTGGGGGGAGCAGGGGTCTGAAGCTTTCTTT
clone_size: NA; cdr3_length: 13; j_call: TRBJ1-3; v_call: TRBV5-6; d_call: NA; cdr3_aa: CASSLVGGNTIYF; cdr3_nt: TGTGCCAGCAGCTTGGTCGGAGGAAACACCATATATTTT
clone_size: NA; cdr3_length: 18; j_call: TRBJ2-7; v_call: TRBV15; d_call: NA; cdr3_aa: CATSRARLLAYDSYEQYF; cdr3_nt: TGTGCCACCAGCAGAGCTAGACTGCTAGCGTACGACTCCTACGAGCAGTACTTC
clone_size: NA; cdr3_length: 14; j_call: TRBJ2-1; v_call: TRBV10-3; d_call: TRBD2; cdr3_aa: CATVAGVSGNEQFF; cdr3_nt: TGTGCCACCGTCGCGGGAGTTTCGGGCAATGAGCAGTTCTTC
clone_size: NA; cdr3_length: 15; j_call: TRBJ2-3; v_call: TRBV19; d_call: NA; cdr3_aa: CASSSRGGARDTQYF; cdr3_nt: TGTGCCAGTAGTAGCCGTGGGGGGGCGAGGGATACGCAGTATTTT
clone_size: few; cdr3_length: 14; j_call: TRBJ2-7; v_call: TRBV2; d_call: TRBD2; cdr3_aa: CASSWAGGKGEQYF; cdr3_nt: TGTGCCAGCAGTTGGGCGGGAGGGAAAGGGGAGCAGTACTTC
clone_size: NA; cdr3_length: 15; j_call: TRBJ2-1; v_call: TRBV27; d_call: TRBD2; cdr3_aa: CASRMGLAGVNEQFF; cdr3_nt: TGTGCCAGCAGAATGGGACTAGCGGGGGTCAATGAGCAGTTCTTC
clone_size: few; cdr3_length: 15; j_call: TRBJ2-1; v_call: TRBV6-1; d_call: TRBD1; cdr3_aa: CASSQDRLAYNEQFF; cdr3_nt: TGTGCCAGCAGCCAGGACAGGCTAGCCTACAATGAGCAGTTCTTC
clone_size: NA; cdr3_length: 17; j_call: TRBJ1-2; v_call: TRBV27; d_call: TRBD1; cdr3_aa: CASSPRQGVTAHYGYTF; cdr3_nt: TGTGCCAGCAGTCCCCGACAGGGGGTAACTGCTCACTATGGCTACACCTTC
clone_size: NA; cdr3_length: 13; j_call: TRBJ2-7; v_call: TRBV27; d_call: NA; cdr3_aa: CASSLATSYEQYF; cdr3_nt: TGTGCCAGCAGTTTAGCGACGAGCTACGAGCAGTACTTC
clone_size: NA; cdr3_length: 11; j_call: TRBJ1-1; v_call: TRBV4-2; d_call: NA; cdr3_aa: CASSQGAEAFF; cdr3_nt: TGTGCCAGCAGCCAAGGGGCTGAAGCTTTCTTT
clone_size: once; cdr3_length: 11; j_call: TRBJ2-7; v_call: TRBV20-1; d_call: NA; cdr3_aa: CSAETGYEQYF; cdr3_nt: TGCAGTGCAGAGACAGGCTACGAGCAGTACTTC
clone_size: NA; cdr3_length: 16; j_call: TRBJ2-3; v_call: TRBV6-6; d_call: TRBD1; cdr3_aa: CASSTRQGDSTDTQYF; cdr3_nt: TGTGCCAGCAGTACCCGACAGGGAGATAGCACAGATACGCAGTATTTT
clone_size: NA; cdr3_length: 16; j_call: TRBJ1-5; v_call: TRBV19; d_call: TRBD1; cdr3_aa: CASSPQDRGPHQPQHF; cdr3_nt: TGTGCCAGTAGTCCCCAGGACAGGGGTCCTCATCAGCCCCAGCATTTT
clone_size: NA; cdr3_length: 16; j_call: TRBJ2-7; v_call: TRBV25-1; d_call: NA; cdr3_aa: CASSESASPNGYEQYF; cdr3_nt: TGTGCCAGCAGTGAATCTGCGTCGCCAAATGGGTACGAGCAGTACTTC
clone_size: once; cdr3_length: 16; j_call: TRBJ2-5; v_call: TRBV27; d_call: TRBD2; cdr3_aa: CASSLLGLAGIETQYF; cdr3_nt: TGTGCCAGCAGTTTATTGGGACTAGCGGGAATAGAGACCCAGTACTTC
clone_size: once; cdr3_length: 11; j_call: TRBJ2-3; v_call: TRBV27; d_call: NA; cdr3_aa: CASGSADTQYF; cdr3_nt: TGTGCCAGCGGGAGTGCAGATACGCAGTATTTT
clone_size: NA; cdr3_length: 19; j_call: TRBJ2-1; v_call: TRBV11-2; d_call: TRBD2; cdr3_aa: CASSPTSGRAINSYNEQFF; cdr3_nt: TGTGCCAGCAGCCCGACTAGCGGGAGGGCCATAAACTCCTACAATGAGCAGTTCTTC
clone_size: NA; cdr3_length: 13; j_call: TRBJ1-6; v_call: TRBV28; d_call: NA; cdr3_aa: CASTLWTNSPLHF; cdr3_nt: TGTGCCAGCACCCTGTGGACTAATTCACCCCTCCACTTT
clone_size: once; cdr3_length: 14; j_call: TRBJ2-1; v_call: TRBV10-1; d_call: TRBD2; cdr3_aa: CASSPGLAGYEQFF; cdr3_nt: TGCGCCAGCAGCCCGGGACTAGCGGGATACGAGCAGTTCTTC
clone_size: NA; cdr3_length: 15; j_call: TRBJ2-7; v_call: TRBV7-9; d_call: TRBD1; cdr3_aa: CASSLGQGIFYEQYF; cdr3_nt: TGTGCCAGCAGCTTAGGACAGGGGATCTTCTACGAGCAGTACTTC
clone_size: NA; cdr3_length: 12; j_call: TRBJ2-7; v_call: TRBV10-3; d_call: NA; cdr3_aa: CAISVDGAEQYF; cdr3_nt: TGTGCCATCAGTGTAGATGGAGCCGAGCAGTACTTC
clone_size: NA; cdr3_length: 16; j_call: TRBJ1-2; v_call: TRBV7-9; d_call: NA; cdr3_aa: CASSLSLGQKVYGYTF; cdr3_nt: TGTGCCAGCAGCTTAAGTCTCGGACAGAAAGTCTATGGCTACACCTTC
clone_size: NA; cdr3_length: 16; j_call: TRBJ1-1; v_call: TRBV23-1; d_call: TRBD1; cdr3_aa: CATTDRVDLPNTEAFF; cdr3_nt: TGCGCCACCACAGACAGGGTTGACCTTCCAAACACTGAAGCTTTCTTT